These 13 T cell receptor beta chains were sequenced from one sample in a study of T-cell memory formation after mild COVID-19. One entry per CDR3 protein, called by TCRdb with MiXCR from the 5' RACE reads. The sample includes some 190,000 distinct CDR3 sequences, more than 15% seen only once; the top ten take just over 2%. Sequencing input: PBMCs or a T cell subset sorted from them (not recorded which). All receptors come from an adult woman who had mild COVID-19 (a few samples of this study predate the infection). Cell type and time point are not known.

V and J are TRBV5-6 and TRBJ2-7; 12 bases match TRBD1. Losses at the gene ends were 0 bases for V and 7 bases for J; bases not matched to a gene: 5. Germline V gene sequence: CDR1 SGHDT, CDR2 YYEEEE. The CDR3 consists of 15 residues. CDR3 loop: CASSLAGTGGWEQYF. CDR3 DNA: TGTGCCAGCAGCTTGGCTGGGACAGGGGGCTGGGAGCAGTACTTC. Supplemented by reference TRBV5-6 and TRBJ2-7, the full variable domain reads DAGVTQSPTHLIKTRGQQVTLRCSPKSGHDTVSWYQQALGQGPQFIFQYYEEEERQRGNFPDRFSGHQFPNYSSELNVNALLLGDSALYLCASSLAGTGGWEQYFGPGTRLTVT.

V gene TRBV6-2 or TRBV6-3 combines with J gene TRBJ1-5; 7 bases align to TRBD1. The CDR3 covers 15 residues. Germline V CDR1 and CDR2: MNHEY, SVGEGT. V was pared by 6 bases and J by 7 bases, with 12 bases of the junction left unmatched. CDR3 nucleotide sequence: TGTGCCAGCAGATCTCGACAGGGTGGGGTCCAGCCCCAGCATTTT. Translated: CASRSRQGGVQPQHF.

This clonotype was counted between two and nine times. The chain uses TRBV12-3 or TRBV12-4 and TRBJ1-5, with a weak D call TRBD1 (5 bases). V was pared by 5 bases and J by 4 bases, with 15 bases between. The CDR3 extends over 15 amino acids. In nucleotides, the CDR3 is TGTGCCAGCAGTCCCCAGGCAGGGATGAATCAGCCCCAGCATTTT. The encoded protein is CASSPQAGMNQPQHF.

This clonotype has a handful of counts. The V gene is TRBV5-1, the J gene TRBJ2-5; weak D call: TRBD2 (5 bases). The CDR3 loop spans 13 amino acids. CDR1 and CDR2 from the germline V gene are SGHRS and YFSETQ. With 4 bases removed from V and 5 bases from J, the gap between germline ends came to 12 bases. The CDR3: CASSRGSRETQYF. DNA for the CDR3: TGCGCCAGCAGCCGGGGTTCTCGGGAGACCCAGTACTTC.

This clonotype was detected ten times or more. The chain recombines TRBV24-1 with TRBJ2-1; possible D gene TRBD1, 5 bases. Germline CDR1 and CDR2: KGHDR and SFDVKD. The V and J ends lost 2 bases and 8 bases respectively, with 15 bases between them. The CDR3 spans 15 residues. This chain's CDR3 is CATSDSSGFVDEQFF. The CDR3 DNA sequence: TGTGCCACCAGTGATTCGTCAGGGTTTGTGGATGAGCAGTTCTTC.

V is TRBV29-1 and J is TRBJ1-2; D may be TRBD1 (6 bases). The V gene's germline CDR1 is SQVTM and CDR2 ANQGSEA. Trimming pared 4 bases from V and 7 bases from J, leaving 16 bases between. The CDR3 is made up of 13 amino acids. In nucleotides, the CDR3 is TGCAGCGTTGGGAACAATGAGGGGGGTGGCTACACCTTC. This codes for CSVGNNEGGGYTF.

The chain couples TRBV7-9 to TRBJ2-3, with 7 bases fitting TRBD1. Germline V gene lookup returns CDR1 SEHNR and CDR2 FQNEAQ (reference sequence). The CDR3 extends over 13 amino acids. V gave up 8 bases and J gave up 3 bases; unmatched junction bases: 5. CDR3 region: CASSGGPTDTQYF. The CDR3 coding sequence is TGTGCCAGCTCAGGGGGACCAACAGATACGCAGTATTTT.

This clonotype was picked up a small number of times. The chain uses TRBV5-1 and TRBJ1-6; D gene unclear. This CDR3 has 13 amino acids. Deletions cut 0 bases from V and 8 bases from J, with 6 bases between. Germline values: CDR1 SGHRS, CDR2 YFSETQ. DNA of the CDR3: TGCGCCAGCAGCTTGGCAGCCTATTCACCCCTCCACTTT. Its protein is CASSLAAYSPLHF.

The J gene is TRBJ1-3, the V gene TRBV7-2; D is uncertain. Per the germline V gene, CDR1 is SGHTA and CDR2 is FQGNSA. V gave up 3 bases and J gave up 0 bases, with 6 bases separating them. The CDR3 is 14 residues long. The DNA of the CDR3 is TGTGCCAGCAGCTTGCGGAGCTCTGGAAACACCATATATTTT. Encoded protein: CASSLRSSGNTIYF.

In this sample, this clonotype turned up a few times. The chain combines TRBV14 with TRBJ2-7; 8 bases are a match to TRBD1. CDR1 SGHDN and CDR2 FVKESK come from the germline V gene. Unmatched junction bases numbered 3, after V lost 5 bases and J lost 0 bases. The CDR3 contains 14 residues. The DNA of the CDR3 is TGTGCCAGCAGCATTGGACAGGGCTCCTACGAGCAGTACTTC. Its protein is CASSIGQGSYEQYF.

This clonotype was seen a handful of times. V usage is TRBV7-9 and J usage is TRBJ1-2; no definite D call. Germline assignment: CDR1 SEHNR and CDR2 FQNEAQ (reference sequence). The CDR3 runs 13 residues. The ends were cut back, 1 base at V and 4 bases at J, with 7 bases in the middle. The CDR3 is CASSLGPAYGYTF. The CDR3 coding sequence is TGTGCCAGCAGCTTAGGGCCAGCCTATGGCTACACCTTC.

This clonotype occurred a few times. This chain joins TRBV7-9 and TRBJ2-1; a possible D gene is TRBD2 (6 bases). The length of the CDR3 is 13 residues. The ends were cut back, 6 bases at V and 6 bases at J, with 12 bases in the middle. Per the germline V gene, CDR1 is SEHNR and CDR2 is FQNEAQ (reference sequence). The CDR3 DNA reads TGTGCCAGCAGTCAAAATAGCGGCAATGAGCAGTTCTTC. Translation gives CASSQNSGNEQFF.

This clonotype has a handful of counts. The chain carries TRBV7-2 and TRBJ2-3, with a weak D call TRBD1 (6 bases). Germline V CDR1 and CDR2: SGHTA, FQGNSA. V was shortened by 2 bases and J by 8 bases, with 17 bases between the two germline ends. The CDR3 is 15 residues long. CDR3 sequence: CASSLSSPSRGTQYF. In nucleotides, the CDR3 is TGTGCCAGCAGCTTATCATCTCCTAGCAGGGGTACGCAGTATTTT. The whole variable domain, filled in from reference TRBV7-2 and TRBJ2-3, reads GAGVSQSPSNKVTEKGKDVELRCDPISGHTALYWYRQSLGQGLEFLIYFQGNSAPDKSGLPSDRFSAERTGGSVSTLTIQRTQQEDSAVYLCASSLSSPSRGTQYFGPGTRLTVL.